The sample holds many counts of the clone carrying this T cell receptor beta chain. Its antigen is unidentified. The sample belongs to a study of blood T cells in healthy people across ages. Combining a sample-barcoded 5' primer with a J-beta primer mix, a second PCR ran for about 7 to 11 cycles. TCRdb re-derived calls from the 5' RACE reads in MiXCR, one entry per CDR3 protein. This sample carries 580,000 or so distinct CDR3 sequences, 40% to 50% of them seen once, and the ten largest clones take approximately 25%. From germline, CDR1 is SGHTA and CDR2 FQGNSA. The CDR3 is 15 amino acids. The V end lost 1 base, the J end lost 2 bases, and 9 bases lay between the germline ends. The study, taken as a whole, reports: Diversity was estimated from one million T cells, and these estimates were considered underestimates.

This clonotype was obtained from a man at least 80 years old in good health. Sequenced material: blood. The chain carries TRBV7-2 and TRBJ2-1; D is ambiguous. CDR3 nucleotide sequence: TGTGCCAGCAGCTTAGAAGCGAACACCTACAATGAGCAGTTCTTC. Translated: CASSLEANTYNEQFF.